The 20 T cell receptor beta chains reported below all come from one sample, sequenced in a study of shared clonotypes between healthy human individuals. The assay was immunoSEQ multiplex PCR, and TCRdb's table has in-frame clones only and misses some. The profile shows roughly 200,000 clones, approximately 70% of them singletons. Sequences were obtained from memory CD4+ T cells sorted from blood. The subset: CD45RA-negative fraction. The receptors here all came from a man younger than 40 in good health.

The chain carries TRBV4-3 and TRBJ2-3; D is undetermined. The germline V gene encodes CDR1 LGHNA and CDR2 YSLEER. V was trimmed by 1 base and J by 6 bases, leaving 8 bases between them. CDR3 length: 13 amino acids. In DNA form, the CDR3 reads TGCGCCAGCAGCCAAGGGTTAGCCGATACGCAGTATTTT. Residues: CASSQGLADTQYF.

This sequence joins TRBV14 and TRBJ2-5, with 10 bases aligning to TRBD1. The germline V gene encodes CDR1 SGHDN and CDR2 FVKESK. V lost 4 bases, J lost 5 bases, and 10 bases stayed unmatched. The CDR3 runs 16 residues. The DNA of the CDR3 is TGTGCCAGCAGCCTCCGGGACAGGGGTTTGGGGGAGACCCAGTACTTC. It encodes CASSLRDRGLGETQYF.

This clone was picked up one time. The chain links TRBV5-6 to TRBJ1-2, with D uncertain. The ends were cut back, 3 bases at V and 0 bases at J, with 9 bases in the middle. Germline-derived CDR1 and CDR2 are SGHDT and YYEEEE. This CDR3 contains 14 residues. DNA for the CDR3: TGTGCCAGCAGCTCAGACCTTACTAACTATGGCTACACCTTC. It encodes CASSSDLTNYGYTF.

This clone was seen at least ten times. The chain links TRBV6-8 to TRBJ1-5; D call uncertain. V was shortened by 9 bases and J by 9 bases, with 3 bases between the two germline ends. CDR1 and CDR2 from the germline V gene are MNHGY and SAAAGT. The CDR3 has 8 residues. The DNA for the CDR3 is TGTGCCAGTTTGCCCCAGCATTTT. This gives the protein CASLPQHF.

V is TRBV2 and J is TRBJ2-6; D is ambiguous. The CDR3 is 16 residues long. Trimming took off 2 bases at V and 0 bases at J, with 8 bases between the two ends. The V gene's germline CDR1 is SNHLY and CDR2 FYNNEI. The DNA for the CDR3 is TGTGCCAGCAGTGAAAGTATTGGCTCTGGGGCCAACGTCCTGACTTTC. Its translation is CASSESIGSGANVLTF.

J is TRBJ2-7 and V is TRBV28; 8 nucleotides line up with TRBD2. The trim removed 6 bases at V and 4 bases at J, leaving 8 bases unmatched. The germline V gene encodes CDR1 MDHEN and CDR2 SYDVKM. This CDR3 has 14 residues. CDR3 DNA sequence: TGTGCCAGCAGACCTCAGCGGGAGAGTTACGAGCAGTACTTC. This gives the protein CASRPQRESYEQYF.

This clone was seen a handful of times. The chain links TRBV30 to TRBJ2-3, with D perhaps assigned TRBD1 or TRBD2 (6 bases each). Germline V gene lookup returns CDR1 GTSNPN and CDR2 SVGIG (reference sequence). This CDR3 contains 13 residues. V was pared by 4 bases and J by 5 bases, with 13 bases between. The CDR3 is CAWNGGGKDTQYF. The CDR3 DNA follows: TGTGCCTGGAACGGGGGCGGGAAAGATACGCAGTATTTT.

The rearrangement joins TRBV4-1 to TRBJ1-1, with D hard to call. The CDR3 contains 14 residues. The V gene lost 6 bases and the J gene lost 1 base, with 12 bases spanning the gap. In germline, CDR1 is MGHRA, CDR2 YSYEKL. In DNA form, the CDR3 reads TGCGCCAGCAGTCGCGGAGGGAGGAACACTGAAGCTTTCTTT. It translates to CASSRGGRNTEAFF.

This chain connects TRBV9 to TRBJ2-7, with D tentatively TRBD2 (5 bases). The germline V and J ends were trimmed by 4 bases and 3 bases, with 14 bases remaining between them. The CDR3 covers 14 residues. The V gene's germline CDR1 is SGDLS and CDR2 YYNGEE. CDR3 bases: TGTGCCAGCAGCCCCGAAAGCGGCTACTACGAGCAGTACTTC. It yields the protein CASSPESGYYEQYF.

V is TRBV5-4 and J is TRBJ2-7, with D maybe TRBD1 (5 bases). Germline values: CDR1 SGHNT, CDR2 YYREEE (reference sequence). This CDR3 contains 13 residues. Trimming stripped 3 bases from V and 4 bases from J, with 11 bases between. The chain's CDR3 is CASSSPPGYEQYF. The CDR3 DNA sequence: TGTGCCAGCAGCTCGCCCCCAGGGTACGAGCAGTACTTC.

The chain links TRBV27 to TRBJ1-2; weak D call: TRBD1 (6 bases). Germline-derived CDR1 and CDR2 are MNHEY and SMNVEV (reference sequence). The CDR3 is 13 residues long. V dropped 2 bases and J dropped 7 bases, with 11 bases sitting between them. The CDR3 is CASSLNRDGGYTF. In DNA, the CDR3 is TGTGCCAGCAGTTTAAACAGGGATGGTGGCTACACCTTC.

This clone was seen more than once but under ten times. Other DNA sequences from this sample encode an identical CDR3 as well. The genes are TRBV11-2 and TRBJ1-1; possible D gene TRBD1, 5 bases. The CDR3 is 13 residues long. Germline V gene lookup returns CDR1 SGHAT and CDR2 FQNNGV. V was clipped by 5 bases and J by 1 base, with 8 bases between them. CDR3 bases: TGTGCCAGCAGCCCCGGACAGAACACTGAAGCTTTCTTT. Translated: CASSPGQNTEAFF. Full variable domain (outside the CDR3, taken from reference TRBV11-2 and TRBJ1-1): EAGVAQSPRYKIIEKRQSVAFWCNPISGHATLYWYQQILGQGPKLLIQFQNNGVVDDSQLPKDRFSAERLKGVDSTLKIQPAKLEDSAVYLCASSPGQNTEAFFGQGTRLTVV.

The rearrangement links TRBV6-6 to TRBJ2-7; D gene uncertain. The germline V gene has CDR1 MNHNY and CDR2 SVGAGI (reference sequence). Trimming took off 5 bases at V and 4 bases at J, with 12 bases between the two ends. This CDR3 has 13 amino acids. CDR3 DNA: TGTGCCAGCAGTACCAAGTTAGAATACGAGCAGTACTTC. Translation gives CASSTKLEYEQYF.

This chain uses TRBV9 with TRBJ2-1; TRBD2 matches at 8 bases. The J segment lost 1 base and the V segment lost 0 bases, leaving 12 bases of the junction unmatched. Germline loops: CDR1 SGDLS, CDR2 YYNGEE. The CDR3 has 19 amino acids. The CDR3 region is CASSVDIGTGTSSYNEQFF. DNA of the CDR3: TGTGCCAGCAGCGTAGATATTGGGACGGGGACTAGTTCCTACAATGAGCAGTTCTTC.

The J gene is TRBJ1-1, the V gene TRBV9; D gene unclear. The ends were cut back, 0 bases at V and 7 bases at J, with 7 bases in the middle. The CDR3 contains 12 residues. CDR1 and CDR2 (germline): SGDLS, YYNGEE. Here the CDR3 reads CASSVVAGEAFF. The CDR3 DNA is TGTGCCAGCAGCGTAGTGGCAGGTGAAGCTTTCTTT.

This clone was picked up a small number of times. The gene calls are TRBV2 and TRBJ1-1; 9 bases are shared with TRBD1. V trimming: 9 bases; J trimming: 1 base; junction bases outside the gene matches: 6. Germline CDR1 SNHLY, CDR2 FYNNEI. The CDR3 sequence is 14 residues long. The CDR3 DNA sequence: TGTGCCAGTAAGGACAGGGGTTGGAACACTGAAGCTTTCTTT. Its translation is CASKDRGWNTEAFF.

This clone was observed at least ten times. The genes are TRBV7-8 and TRBJ2-7; D gene ambiguous. Trimming removed 0 bases from V and 2 bases from J, with 8 bases in between. The CDR3 is made up of 14 amino acids. Germline V lookup: CDR1 SGHVS, CDR2 FQNEAQ. CDR3 protein: CASSLAPGPYEQYF. Here the CDR3 DNA reads TGTGCCAGCAGCTTAGCTCCCGGGCCCTACGAGCAGTACTTC.

The rearrangement uses TRBV5-4 and TRBJ2-7, with D possibly TRBD1 on 6 matching bases. Germline V lookup: CDR1 SGHNT, CDR2 YYREEE (reference sequence). The ends were cut back, 3 bases at V and 5 bases at J, with 24 bases in the middle. The CDR3 is made up of 17 amino acids. The CDR3 DNA sequence: TGTGCCAGCAGCTCGGACAGAACAGGGATATCGGTCGACGAGCAGTACTTC. The encoded protein is CASSSDRTGISVDEQYF. Combining the CDR3 with reference TRBV5-4 and TRBJ2-7 gives the whole variable domain ETGVTQSPTHLIKTRGQQVTLRCSSQSGHNTVSWYQQALGQGPQFIFQYYREEENGRGNFPPRFSGLQFPNYSSELNVNALELDDSALYLCASSSDRTGISVDEQYFGPGTRLTVT.

The gene calls are TRBV4-3 and TRBJ1-5; D unclear. The CDR3 extends over 13 amino acids. V lost 0 bases and J 5 bases, leaving 5 bases between the germline ends. Germline V gene lookup returns CDR1 LGHNA and CDR2 YSLEER. Here the CDR3 DNA reads TGCGCCAGCAGCCAAGAACCCGATCAGCCCCAGCATTTT. Protein sequence: CASSQEPDQPQHF.

The chain carries TRBV5-1 and TRBJ2-5; D assignment may be TRBD1 or TRBD2 (6 bases each). Germline CDR1 reads SGHRS; CDR2 reads YFSETQ. V lost 6 bases and J lost 2, with 11 bases in between. This CDR3 is built from 13 residues. CDR3 DNA sequence: TGCGCCAGCACCGGGGGCAGGCAAGAGACCCAGTACTTC. Translation: CASTGGRQETQYF.